One and the same sample provided the 21 T cell receptor beta chains below, sequenced in a study of metastatic and nonmetastatic thyroid tumors (dated by TCRdb to the early 2020s). The library was prepared using PCR. The listed sequencing device is Illumina HiSeq 4000. TCRdb passed the public sequencing reads through fastp at Q25 and MiXCR, retaining productive beta sequences. The sample contains approximately 21,000 clones, 18% of them found a single time. The ten largest clones take up roughly 21% of the sample. No treatment had been received by any patient before thyroid surgery. The sample comprised blood. The receptors here all came from a male donor with papillary thyroid cancer or a benign thyroid nodule (not recorded which). Some clones in this sample may be carry-over from other donors' samples.

This clone was seen ten or more times. The chain couples TRBV12-3 or TRBV12-4 to TRBJ2-5; TRBD2 aligns across 9 bases. V trimming: 3 bases; J trimming: 3 bases; junction bases outside the gene matches: 2. The CDR3 totals 14 residues. In nucleotides, the CDR3 is TGTGCCAGCAGTTTTCGCGGGGGGGAAGAGACCCAGTACTTC. It yields the protein CASSFRGGEETQYF.

This clone ranks as medium-sized. The rearrangement joins TRBV6-1 to TRBJ1-5, with D perhaps TRBD1 (6 bases). This CDR3 has 13 residues. V lost 6 bases and J 5 bases, leaving 11 bases between the germline ends. Germline V gene data show CDR1 as MNHNS and CDR2 as SASEGT. The CDR3: CASRETGYQPQHF. The CDR3 nucleotides read TGTGCCAGCAGGGAGACAGGTTATCAGCCCCAGCATTTT.

The sample holds many counts of this clone. This chain links TRBV27 with TRBJ1-4; D not certain. The CDR3 extends over 14 amino acids. Germline V gene lookup returns CDR1 MNHEY and CDR2 SMNVEV (reference sequence). Trimming left V 4 bases short and J 10 bases short, with 16 bases between. The CDR3 region is CASSSPRVRGKLFF. The DNA of the CDR3 is TGTGCCAGCAGTTCGCCCCGGGTCAGAGGAAAACTGTTTTTT.

This clone was counted many times. The chain couples TRBV19 to TRBJ2-4; D possibly matches TRBD1 or TRBD2 (5 bases each). The CDR3 has 15 amino acids. Per the germline V gene, CDR1 is LNHDA and CDR2 is SQIVND (reference sequence). Trimming removed 3 bases from V and 7 bases from J, with 16 bases in between. CDR3 protein: CASSMVWGPTNIQYF. The DNA of the CDR3 is TGTGCCAGTAGTATGGTGTGGGGACCCACGAACATTCAGTACTTC.

This clone was seen many times. This chain joins TRBV3-1 and TRBJ2-3; D remains unclear. V was shortened by 0 bases and J by 8 bases, with 0 bases between the two germline ends. The CDR3 has 10 amino acids. The V gene's germline CDR1 is LGHDT and CDR2 YNNKEL (reference sequence). This CDR3 reads CASSQDTQYF. In DNA form, the CDR3 reads TGTGCCAGCAGCCAAGATACGCAGTATTTT.

There are many counts of this clone. This chain uses TRBV5-5 with TRBJ2-3, with D possibly being TRBD2 (6 bases). The V end was cut by 4 bases, the J end by 1 base, with 10 bases between. CDR1 and CDR2 (germline): SGHKS, YYEKEE (reference sequence). CDR3 length: 14 amino acids. The CDR3 DNA reads TGTGCCAGCAGCCGGGCTAGCGGCACAGATACGCAGTATTTT. It encodes CASSRASGTDTQYF.

The sample holds many counts of this clone. The rearrangement links TRBV15 to TRBJ1-4; D not certain. Germline values: CDR1 LNHNV, CDR2 YYDKDF (reference sequence). This CDR3 region has 15 residues. V was pared by 4 bases and J by 6 bases, with 15 bases between. CDR3 residues: CATSILTTVDEKLFF. CDR3 bases: TGTGCCACCAGCATACTGACCACAGTAGATGAAAAACTGTTTTTT. Looking up the rest from reference TRBV15 and TRBJ1-4 gives the full variable domain: DAMVIQNPRYQVTQFGKPVTLSCSQTLNHNVMYWYQQKSSQAPKLLFHYYDKDFNNEADTPDNFQSRRPNTSFCFLDIRSPGLGDTAMYLCATSILTTVDEKLFFGSGTQLSVL.

This clone was seen ten or more times. The chain employs TRBV13 and TRBJ2-1; tentative D call: TRBD2 (6 bases). CDR1 PRHDT and CDR2 FYEKMQ come from the germline V gene (reference sequence). CDR3 length: 15 amino acids. V gave up 2 bases and J gave up 0 bases, with 8 bases separating them. The CDR3 region has the DNA TGTGCCAGCAGCTTAACCGGGGGCTCCTACAATGAGCAGTTCTTC. Protein sequence: CASSLTGGSYNEQFF.

The sample holds many counts of this clone. The CDR3 is CSARDLGRGDNSPLHF. The CDR3 coding sequence is TGCAGTGCTAGAGACCTTGGGAGGGGTGATAATTCACCCCTCCACTTT. This chain connects TRBV20-1 to TRBJ1-6; D might be TRBD1 (5 bases). Trimming stripped 0 bases from V and 5 bases from J, with 14 bases between. This CDR3 comprises 16 residues. Germline loops: CDR1 DFQATT, CDR2 SNEGSKA (reference sequence).

Comment on this clone: A much bigger clone sits one base away, suggesting this may be a read error. The chain has TRBV14 and TRBJ1-2; 8 nucleotides align to TRBD1. After removal of 4 bases from V and 6 bases from J, the junction contained 4 bases not matched to a gene. The CDR3 is 13 amino acids. Germline V gives CDR1 SGHDN, CDR2 FVKESK. The CDR3 protein is CASSPPQGDGYTF. For the CDR3, the DNA is TGTGCCAGCAGCCCCCCACAGGGGGATGGCTACACCTTC.

This chain joins TRBV27 and TRBJ1-1, with D possibly matching TRBD1 (5 bases). The CDR3 spans 16 residues. Germline loops: CDR1 MNHEY, CDR2 SMNVEV (reference sequence). Trimming took off 6 bases at V and 0 bases at J, with 17 bases between the two ends. The CDR3: CASRGTGGGMNTEAFF. CDR3 DNA sequence: TGTGCCAGCAGGGGAACAGGCGGCGGGATGAACACTGAAGCTTTCTTT.

In its sample, this clone was seen many times. This chain connects TRBV20-1 to TRBJ1-2; possible D gene TRBD1, 5 bases. V was shortened by 5 bases and J by 4 bases, with 11 bases between the two germline ends. The CDR3 totals 12 residues. Germline loops: CDR1 DFQATT, CDR2 SNEGSKA (reference sequence). The CDR3 DNA reads TGCAGTGCTTTCCAGGGAGTCTATGGCTACACCTTC. The encoded protein is CSAFQGVYGYTF.

This clone was seen ten or more times. The V gene is TRBV5-1, the J gene TRBJ2-7; the match to TRBD1 covers 7 bases. With 4 bases clipped from V and 2 bases from J, the junction kept 9 bases outside the gene matches. This CDR3 comprises 15 residues. CDR1 SGHRS and CDR2 YFSETQ come from the germline V gene. The CDR3 region is CASSVGTASTYEQYF. In DNA form, the CDR3 reads TGCGCCAGCAGCGTTGGGACAGCGTCAACCTACGAGCAGTACTTC.

The genes are TRBV3-1 and TRBJ2-1; weak D call: TRBD2 (5 bases). V lost 6 bases to trimming and J lost 10 bases, with 10 bases between them. The germline gives CDR1 LGHDT, CDR2 YNNKEL (reference sequence). This CDR3 region has 11 residues. The CDR3 DNA reads TGTGCCAGCAGTCACGGACTGGAGCAGTTCTTC. Translating it yields CASSHGLEQFF.

V usage is TRBV21-1 and J usage is TRBJ2-3; TRBD2, the table's D call, lacks a check against the DNA. TRBV21-1 is shown as a pseudogene. The CDR3 is 20 amino acids. The CDR3 DNA reads as TGTGTCAGCAGCACAGGGGGTTTGACTAGCGGTTCCCCTAGCACAGATACGCAGTATTTT. Amino acid sequence: CVSSTGGLTSGSPSTDTQYF.

This clone has ten or more counts. CDR3 nucleotides: TGTGCCAGCAGCTTAGGCGCAGGGTCGAATTCACCCCTCCACTTT. Translating gives CASSLGAGSNSPLHF. The genes are TRBV13 and TRBJ1-6, with a possible D match to TRBD1 (5 bases). Trimming removed 0 bases at V and 7 bases at J, with 10 bases between. From germline, CDR1 is PRHDT and CDR2 FYEKMQ (reference sequence). The CDR3 runs 15 residues.

The table lists this clone with a few counts. J is TRBJ2-1 and V is TRBV27, with 12 bases identical to TRBD2. CDR3 length: 16 amino acids. CDR1 and CDR2 (germline): MNHEY, SMNVEV (reference sequence). Unmatched junction bases numbered 9, after V lost 3 bases and J lost 9 bases. CDR3 sequence: CASSFPTSGGSTEQFF. For the CDR3, the DNA is TGTGCCAGCAGTTTCCCGACTAGCGGGGGAAGTACTGAGCAGTTCTTC.

This clone was counted at least ten times. The V and J genes are TRBV5-4 and TRBJ1-5; D is unresolved. CDR1 is SGHNT, CDR2 YYREEE, per germline (reference sequence). This CDR3 contains 13 residues. The ends were cut back, 5 bases at V and 0 bases at J, with 6 bases in the middle. The CDR3 DNA follows: TGTGCCAGCAGTTACGATAGCAATCAGCCCCAGCATTTT. It translates to CASSYDSNQPQHF. Combining the CDR3 with reference TRBV5-4 and TRBJ1-5 gives the whole variable domain ETGVTQSPTHLIKTRGQQVTLRCSSQSGHNTVSWYQQALGQGPQFIFQYYREEENGRGNFPPRFSGLQFPNYSSELNVNALELDDSALYLCASSYDSNQPQHFGDGTRLSIL.

Ten or more counts support this clone. The chain uses TRBV19 and TRBJ1-4; unclear D gene. This CDR3 comprises 15 residues. With 1 base removed from V and 4 bases from J, the gap between germline ends came to 10 bases. CDR1 and CDR2 (germline): LNHDA, SQIVND (reference sequence). This chain's CDR3 is CASSIGAVFNEKLFF. Here the CDR3 DNA reads TGTGCCAGTAGTATAGGGGCCGTCTTTAATGAAAAACTGTTTTTT. Complete variable domain (other parts from reference TRBV19 and TRBJ1-4): DGGITQSPKYLFRKEGQNVTLSCEQNLNHDAMYWYRQDPGQGLRLIYYSQIVNDFQKGDIAEGYSVSREKKESFPLTVTSAQKNPTAFYLCASSIGAVFNEKLFFGSGTQLSVL.

The chain has TRBV4-1 and TRBJ1-4, with D uncertain. Germline CDR1 MGHRA, CDR2 YSYEKL. The CDR3 is 14 amino acids. Trimming left V 0 bases short and J 8 bases short, with 10 bases between. The CDR3 sequence: CASSQDRVREKLFF. CDR3 DNA: TGCGCCAGCAGCCAAGATCGGGTTAGGGAAAAACTGTTTTTT.

Ten or more counts support this clone. V is TRBV18 and J is TRBJ1-1; D might be TRBD1 (6 bases). The V end lost 0 bases, the J end lost 4 bases, and 12 bases lay between the germline ends. The CDR3 runs to 15 residues. Germline-derived CDR1 and CDR2 are KGHSH and LQKENI. The CDR3 DNA follows: TGTGCCAGCTCACCACCGTCGAAACAGGGCACTGAAGCTTTCTTT. Translation gives CASSPPSKQGTEAFF. The full variable domain, rest sourced from reference TRBV18 and TRBJ1-1, is NAGVMQNPRHLVRRRGQEARLRCSPMKGHSHVYWYRQLPEEGLKFMVYLQKENIIDESGMPKERFSAEFPKEGPSILRIQQVVRGDSAAYFCASSPPSKQGTEAFFGQGTRLTVV.